This is a list of T cell receptor beta chains from one sample in a study of PD-L1 blockade in urothelial cancer. Measured with immunoSEQ multiplex PCR; TCRdb has only the in-frame clones, and not every one. In the table there are more than 90,000 clones, over 75% of which are singletons. Sequences were derived from PBMCs, sampled around atezolizumab (anti-PD-L1) treatment. The receptors here all came from a man aged 55 to 69 with urothelial cancer. Both conserved end residues are part of each CDR3. Each record gives: V gene, J gene, D gene, clone size, CDR3 protein, CDR3 DNA. The D gene is left open where the match is weak. The size entry is marked missing in some rows and otherwise reads once, few, many or a size class.

>TRBV4-1|TRBJ2-7|.|.
CASSPTGSLSYEQYF
TGCGCCAGCAGCCCCACCGGGTCCCTATCCTACGAGCAGTACTTC
>TRBV15|TRBJ1-4|TRBD1|.
CATSPPGTGGEKLFF
TGTGCCACCAGCCCTCCCGGGACAGGGGGCGAAAAACTGTTTTTT
>TRBV23-1|TRBJ2-5|TRBD1|.
CASSQTSGTDKIGETQYF
TGCGCCAGCAGTCAAACGTCCGGGACAGATAAGATCGGGGAGACCCAGTACTTC
>TRBV29-1|TRBJ2-1|TRBD2|.
CSVPFSGVDNEQFF
TGCAGCGTGCCTTTTAGCGGGGTGGACAATGAGCAGTTCTTC
>TRBV6-1|TRBJ2-5|TRBD2|many
CASSDGGGTQETQYF
TGTGCCAGCAGTGATGGCGGGGGGACTCAAGAGACCCAGTACTTC
>TRBV5-1|TRBJ2-7|TRBD2|.
CASSAGLSELNEQYF
TGCGCCAGCAGCGCGGGACTATCCGAACTCAACGAGCAGTACTTC
>TRBV7-9|TRBJ2-1|TRBD2|.
CASSFSGRAQFF
TGTGCCAGCAGCTTTAGCGGGAGGGCCCAGTTCTTC
>TRBV7-9|TRBJ1-5|TRBD1|once
CASSGTASNQPQHF
TGTGCCAGCAGCGGGACAGCGAGCAATCAGCCCCAGCATTTT
>TRBV6-5|TRBJ1-5|.|.
CASKIQGGSNRPQHF
TGTGCCAGCAAAATACAGGGAGGGAGCAATCGGCCCCAGCATTTT
>TRBV5-1|TRBJ1-2|.|.
CASGGQANYGYTF
TGCGCCAGCGGTGGGCAGGCAAACTATGGCTACACCTTC
>TRBV2|TRBJ1-3|.|.
CASSERLGGASSGNTIYF
TGTGCCAGCAGTGAAAGGCTTGGAGGCGCGAGCTCTGGAAACACCATATATTTT
>TRBV30|TRBJ2-7|TRBD1|.
CASGGTGNHEQYF
TGTGCCTCCGGAGGGACAGGGAATCACGAGCAGTACTTC
>TRBV5-1|TRBJ2-7|TRBD2|.
CASRSRVGGRSSYEQYF
TGCGCCAGCAGGTCTAGGGTTGGCGGGAGGTCGTCCTACGAGCAGTACTTC
>TRBV7-8|TRBJ2-5|.|.
CASSLGGRQETQYF
TGTGCCAGCAGCCTCGGGGGACGCCAAGAGACCCAGTACTTC
>TRBV9|TRBJ2-5|TRBD2|.
CASSVEASGGAEETQYF
TGTGCCAGCAGCGTAGAAGCGAGCGGGGGGGCCGAGGAGACCCAGTACTTC
>TRBV6-1|TRBJ2-1|TRBD2|.
CASSGRLAGVKSSGPEQFF
TGTGCCAGCAGTGGGAGACTAGCGGGAGTTAAGTCGTCGGGGCCTGAGCAGTTCTTC
>TRBV11-2|TRBJ2-5|TRBD2|.
CASSPTGGTSGEETQYF
TGTGCCAGCAGCCCTACCGGAGGGACTAGCGGAGAAGAGACCCAGTACTTC
>TRBV6-1|TRBJ1-3|.|.
CASSEGQGVGNTIYF
TGTGCCAGCAGTGAGGGCCAGGGTGTGGGAAACACCATATATTTT
>TRBV18|TRBJ2-7|.|.
CASSPASRHYEQYF
TGTGCCAGCTCACCTGCTAGTAGGCACTACGAGCAGTACTTC
>TRBV28|TRBJ2-4|TRBD2|.
CASSSTSVKNIQYF
TGTGCCAGCAGTTCCACTAGCGTCAAAAACATTCAGTACTTC
>TRBV7-2|TRBJ1-6|.|.
CASSLTDSYNSPLHF
TGTGCCAGCAGCTTAACTGACTCCTATAATTCACCCCTCCACTTT
>TRBV6-6|TRBJ2-1|TRBD2|.
CASGTSGSNEQFF
TGTGCCAGCGGGACTAGCGGGAGTAATGAGCAGTTCTTC
>TRBV5-4|TRBJ1-6|.|.
CASNLRGYNSPLHF
TGTGCCAGCAACTTAAGGGGGTATAATTCACCCCTCCACTTT
>TRBV27|TRBJ1-1|.|.
CASSLRQESEAFF
TGTGCCAGCAGTCTACGACAGGAGTCTGAAGCTTTCTTT
>TRBV6-1|TRBJ1-2|.|.
CASSSGTTHYGYTF
TGTGCCAGCAGTTCCGGGACAACGCACTATGGCTACACCTTC
>TRBV5-1|TRBJ2-2|TRBD1|.
CASSRETGANTGELFF
TGCGCCAGCAGCCGGGAGACAGGGGCGAACACCGGGGAGCTGTTTTTT
>TRBV14|TRBJ2-1|.|.
CASSHPPGRSGSSYNEQFF
TGTGCCAGCAGCCACCCCCCCGGGCGGAGCGGCAGCTCCTACAATGAGCAGTTCTTC
>TRBV30|TRBJ1-4|.|.
CAWSVGWAATNEKLFF
TGTGCCTGGAGTGTTGGGTGGGCTGCGACTAATGAAAAACTGTTTTTT
>TRBV2|TRBJ1-4|TRBD1|.
CASSRTGANEKLFF
TGTGCCAGCAGTAGGACAGGAGCTAATGAAAAACTGTTTTTT
>TRBV28|TRBJ2-7|TRBD1|.
CASSLAGTGGHEQYF
TGTGCCAGCAGTTTGGCCGGGACAGGGGGCCACGAGCAGTACTTC
>TRBV28|TRBJ1-1|.|.
CASSLVLWTEAFF
TGTGCCAGCAGTTTAGTACTTTGGACTGAAGCTTTCTTT
>TRBV9|TRBJ1-2|.|once
CASSVGTPGLYGYTF
TGTGCCAGCAGCGTAGGGACTCCGGGACTCTATGGCTACACCTTC
>TRBV5-1|TRBJ1-1|TRBD1|.
CASSAGQGMTEAFF
TGCGCCAGCAGCGCCGGACAGGGGATGACTGAAGCTTTCTTT
>TRBV18|TRBJ1-2|.|.
CASSPRTGTEGYTF
TGTGCCAGCTCACCGAGAACAGGGACCGAAGGCTACACCTTC
>TRBV6-4|TRBJ1-1|.|.
CAGDRNTEAFF
TGTGCCGGCGACAGAAACACTGAAGCTTTCTTT
>TRBV7-3|TRBJ2-3|.|.
CASSLTQDYTDTQYF
TGTGCCAGCAGCTTGACCCAGGATTACACAGATACGCAGTATTTT
>TRBV27|TRBJ2-2|TRBD2|.
CASKNSGLAGGNTGELFF
TGTGCCAGCAAGAACTCGGGACTAGCGGGAGGCAACACCGGGGAGCTGTTTTTT
>TRBV9|TRBJ2-2|.|few
CASSVADMSTGELFF
TGTGCCAGCAGCGTAGCGGACATGAGCACCGGGGAGCTGTTTTTT
>TRBV10-3|TRBJ2-3|.|.
CATALTDTQYF
TGTGCCACAGCGCTCACAGATACGCAGTATTTT
>TRBV6-1|TRBJ2-3|.|.
CASSGGGGTDTQYF
TGTGCCAGCAGTGGCGGCGGGGGCACAGATACGCAGTATTTT
>TRBV30|TRBJ1-5|.|.
CAWSVGLGNQPQHF
TGTGCCTGGAGTGTTGGACTAGGCAATCAGCCCCAGCATTTT
>TRBV28|TRBJ1-1|.|.
CASTLGHRWAEAFF
TGTGCCAGCACCTTGGGGCACCGGTGGGCTGAAGCTTTCTTT
>TRBV6-5|TRBJ2-4|.|.
CASSPLGGGKNIQYF
TGTGCCAGCAGTCCCCTGGGGGGAGGCAAAAACATTCAGTACTTC
>TRBV7-9|TRBJ2-5|TRBD2|.
CASSTLTSGGETQYF
TGTGCCAGCAGCACTCTCACTAGCGGGGGCGAGACCCAGTACTTC
>TRBV9|TRBJ2-2|.|.
CASSARELGDTGELFF
TGTGCCAGCAGCGCCCGGGAGCTAGGAGACACCGGGGAGCTGTTTTTT
>TRBV28|TRBJ2-7|.|once
CASSLLAREQYF
TGTGCCAGCAGTTTGCTAGCTCGAGAGCAGTACTTC
>TRBV28|TRBJ1-5|.|.
CASSNDKNQPQHF
TGTGCCAGCAGTAACGACAAGAATCAGCCCCAGCATTTT
>TRBV18|TRBJ1-1|.|few
CASSPIREFNTEAFF
TGTGCCAGCTCACCTATCCGGGAATTCAACACTGAAGCTTTCTTT
>TRBV13|TRBJ2-3|.|.
CASSLKGPGTDTQYF
TGTGCCAGCAGCTTAAAGGGGCCTGGCACAGATACGCAGTATTTT
>TRBV4-1|TRBJ2-1|.|.
CASSQEGYRGSGSYNEQFF
TGCGCCAGCAGCCAAGAAGGATATCGAGGGTCCGGCTCCTACAATGAGCAGTTCTTC
>TRBV7-9|TRBJ2-3|TRBD2|.
CASSSHWTSGTTDTQYF
TGTGCCAGCAGCTCACACTGGACTAGCGGCACCACAGATACGCAGTATTTT
>TRBV6-6|TRBJ1-2|TRBD1|.
CASSSRDRMFWGYTF
TGTGCCAGCAGTTCGAGGGACAGGATGTTTTGGGGCTACACCTTC
>TRBV6-1|TRBJ1-4|.|.
CASSEVPNEKLFF
TGTGCCAGCAGTGAAGTCCCAAATGAAAAACTGTTTTTT